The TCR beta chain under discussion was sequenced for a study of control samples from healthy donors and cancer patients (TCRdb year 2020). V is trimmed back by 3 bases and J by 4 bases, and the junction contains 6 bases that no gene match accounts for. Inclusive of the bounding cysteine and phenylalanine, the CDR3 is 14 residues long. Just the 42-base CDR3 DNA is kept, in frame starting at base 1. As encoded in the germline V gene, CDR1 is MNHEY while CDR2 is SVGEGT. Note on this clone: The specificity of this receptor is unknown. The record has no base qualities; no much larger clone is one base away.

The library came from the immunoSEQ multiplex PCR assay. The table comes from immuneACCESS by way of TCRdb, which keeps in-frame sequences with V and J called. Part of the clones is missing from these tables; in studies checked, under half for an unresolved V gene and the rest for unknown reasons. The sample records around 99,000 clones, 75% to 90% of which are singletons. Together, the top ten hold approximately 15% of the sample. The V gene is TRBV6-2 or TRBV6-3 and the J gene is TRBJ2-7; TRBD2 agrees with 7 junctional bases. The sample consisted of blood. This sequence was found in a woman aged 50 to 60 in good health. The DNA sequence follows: TGTGCCAGCAGTTATCGGCTAGCGGTTTACGAGCAGTACTTC. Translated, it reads CASSYRLAVYEQYF.